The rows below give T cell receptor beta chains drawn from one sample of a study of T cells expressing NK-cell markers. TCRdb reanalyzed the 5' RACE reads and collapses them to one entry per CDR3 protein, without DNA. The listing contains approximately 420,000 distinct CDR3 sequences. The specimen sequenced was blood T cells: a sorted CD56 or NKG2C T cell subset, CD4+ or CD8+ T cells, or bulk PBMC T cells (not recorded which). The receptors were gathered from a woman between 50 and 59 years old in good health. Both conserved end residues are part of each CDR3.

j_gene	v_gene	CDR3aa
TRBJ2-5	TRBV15	CATSTMTSGRKTQYF
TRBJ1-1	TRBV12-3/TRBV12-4	CASSLSSGNTEAFF
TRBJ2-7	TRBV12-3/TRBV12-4	CASSTGAGEQYF
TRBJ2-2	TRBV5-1	CASSPPNRAGGELFF
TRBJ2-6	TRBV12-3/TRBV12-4	CASSIPGTAVAGANVLTF
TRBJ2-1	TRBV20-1	CSASDFLYNEQFF
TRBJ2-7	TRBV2	CASGGSEYEQYF
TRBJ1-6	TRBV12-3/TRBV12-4	CASSIDRGSPLHF
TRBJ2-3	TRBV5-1	CASSLAFPFTDTQYF
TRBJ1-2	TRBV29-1	CSVGSSVGQGLFYGYTF
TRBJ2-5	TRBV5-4	CASSWDQQETQYF
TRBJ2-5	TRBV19	CASSQQKGLETQYF
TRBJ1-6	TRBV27	CASRGRVKSPLHF
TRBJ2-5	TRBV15	CATSSSGTQYF
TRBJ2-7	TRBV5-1	CASSLARTSGTPYEQYF
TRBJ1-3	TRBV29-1	CSVAGTESSGNTIYF
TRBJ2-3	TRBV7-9	CASSAIRFGDWGDTQYF
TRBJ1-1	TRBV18	CASSLTQVRGTEAFF
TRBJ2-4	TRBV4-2	CASSQDWTSGTIQYF
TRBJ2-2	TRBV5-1	CASSLARTANTGELFF
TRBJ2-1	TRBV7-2	CASSFSSREQFF
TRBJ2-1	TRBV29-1	CSVVGPGISNEQFF